Listed below are T cell receptor beta chains from one sample, sequenced in a study of patients and donors after allogeneic stem cell transplantation. TCRdb called the RT-PCR reads again in MiXCR, with one record for every CDR3 protein. The table records some 160,000 distinct CDR3 sequences, roughly 24% of them present only once. Material: blood, either unsorted or a sorted T cell fraction (not recorded which). The origin of the receptors is a human donor who was either an allogeneic HSCT recipient or a stem cell or donor lymphocyte infusion donor (not recorded which). It is not recorded whose cells these are; they may come from a transplant donor. CDR3s include the opening cysteine and the closing phenylalanine or tryptophan. D genes are given only for firm matches. A clone size is listed for some rows: how often the clone was seen (once, few, many), or a class if it is expanded.

d_call,v_call,clone_size,j_call,cdr3_nt,cdr3_aa
TRBD1,TRBV10-3,many,TRBJ1-1,TGTGCCACATGGGGACAGACGAACACTGAAGCTTTCTTT,CATWGQTNTEAFF
TRBD1,TRBV20-1,many,TRBJ1-5,TGCAGTGTCGACAGGGGCAATCAGCCCCAGCATTTT,CSVDRGNQPQHF
NA,TRBV20-1,few,TRBJ1-2,TGCAGTGCCTTTAGGACACCCCATGGCTACACCTTC,CSAFRTPHGYTF
NA,TRBV20-1,NA,TRBJ2-5,TGCAGTTGCGCCATAGCCCCCGGTCGGGAGACCCAGTACTTC,CSCAIAPGRETQYF
TRBD1,TRBV10-3,few,TRBJ2-5,TGTGCCATTGGACAGGGGGCGGGAGAGACCCAGTACTTC,CAIGQGAGETQYF
NA,TRBV20-1,many,TRBJ1-2,TGCAGTGCTAGAGCCCTCAGGGGCCTCGGTGGCTACACCTTC,CSARALRGLGGYTF
TRBD1,TRBV4-1,NA,TRBJ2-3,TGCGCCAGCAGCCGAGGGGACAGGGTTTTAGATACGCAGTATTTT,CASSRGDRVLDTQYF
NA,TRBV20-1,few,TRBJ2-3,TGCAGTGCTAGTCGGCAGGGTCACACAGATACGCAGTATTTT,CSASRQGHTDTQYF
NA,TRBV6-5,once,TRBJ2-2,TGTGCCAGCAGTACCCCGACAGGATCCATCACCGGGGAGCTGTTTTTT,CASSTPTGSITGELFF
NA,TRBV4-2,NA,TRBJ1-6,TGTGCCAGCAGCCAAGCCCCCGCAGGGAGCTCCTATAATTCACCCCTCCACTTT,CASSQAPAGSSYNSPLHF
NA,TRBV7-9,NA,TRBJ1-4,TGTGCCAGCATCCTAGGCCCCCCGGGTGCAGGCTGGGGTAATGAAAAACTGTTTTTT,CASILGPPGAGWGNEKLFF
NA,TRBV5-1,many,TRBJ1-1,TGCGCCAGCAGCTTGGCTGACAGTAACACTGAAGCTTTCTTT,CASSLADSNTEAFF
TRBD1,TRBV12-3/TRBV12-4,NA,TRBJ1-5,TGTGCCAGCACCCCTGGAGGGGGCATGGATCAGCCCCAGCATTTT,CASTPGGGMDQPQHF
TRBD1,TRBV5-6,NA,TRBJ2-7,TGTGCCAGCAGCTACGGACAGGGTGACGAGCAGTACTTC,CASSYGQGDEQYF
TRBD1,TRBV7-2,NA,TRBJ1-1,TGTGCCAGCAGCTTAGGCTACTTCAGGGGGCCCGGCACTGAAGCTTTCTTT,CASSLGYFRGPGTEAFF
NA,TRBV12-3/TRBV12-4,NA,TRBJ2-3,TGTGCCAGCAGCCTGGGTGTCACTAGCACAGATACGCAGTATTTT,CASSLGVTSTDTQYF
TRBD2,TRBV20-1,NA,TRBJ2-7,TGCAGTGCTAGAGTCGTAGCGGGAGACCCCTACGAGCAGTACTTC,CSARVVAGDPYEQYF
NA,TRBV12-3/TRBV12-4,few,TRBJ1-1,TGTGCCAGCAGTTTATCGGCGGCGAACACTGAAGCTTTCTTT,CASSLSAANTEAFF
TRBD1,TRBV5-1,NA,TRBJ2-1,TGCGCCAGCAGCCCGGACAGGGGGCTAAGGGGTGAGCAGTTCTTC,CASSPDRGLRGEQFF
NA,TRBV18,NA,TRBJ1-4,TGTGCCAGCTCCCTTGGGGGAGCAAGGAATGAAAAACTGTTTTTT,CASSLGGARNEKLFF
NA,TRBV29-1,many,TRBJ1-2,TGCAGCGTATCAGGAGTTATAAACTATGGCTACACCTTC,CSVSGVINYGYTF
TRBD1,TRBV20-1,few,TRBJ2-7,TGCAGTGCTGGAACCGGGACAGGGTCCTACGAGCAGTACTTC,CSAGTGTGSYEQYF
TRBD2,TRBV27,NA,TRBJ2-1,TGTGCCAGCAGTATGGGGGGGGTGTATGGGTCCTACAATGAGCAGTTCTTC,CASSMGGVYGSYNEQFF
NA,TRBV20-1,NA,TRBJ2-3,TGCAGTGCTAGATTCCAGAACACAGATACGCAGTATTTT,CSARFQNTDTQYF
NA,TRBV7-2,NA,TRBJ1-6,TGTGCCAGCAGCTTAGGGGCGGATTATTCACCCCTCCACTTT,CASSLGADYSPLHF
NA,TRBV10-3,few,TRBJ1-6,TGTGCCATACGGGATCCGGTGGGTTATAATTCACCCCTCCACTTT,CAIRDPVGYNSPLHF
TRBD2,TRBV20-1,NA,TRBJ2-1,TGCAGTGCTAGCGGGGGGATCAATGAGCAGTTCTTC,CSASGGINEQFF
NA,TRBV12-5,NA,TRBJ1-2,TGTGCTAGTGGCCCCCATATCCCTAACTATGGCTACACCTTC,CASGPHIPNYGYTF
TRBD2,TRBV6-5,few,TRBJ2-1,TGTGCCAGCAGCCGGACTAGCGGGATCAACAATGAGCAGTTCTTC,CASSRTSGINNEQFF
NA,TRBV28,few,TRBJ2-3,TGTGCCAGCACCCAGGGGTCGGATACGCAGTATTTT,CASTQGSDTQYF
NA,TRBV6-5,NA,TRBJ2-2,TGTGCCAGCAGTTACGGGGTGACGAACACCGGGGAGCTGTTTTTT,CASSYGVTNTGELFF
NA,TRBV7-9,NA,TRBJ2-7,TGTGCCAGCAGCCATAGCGGGACAGGGAGCGAGCAGTACTTC,CASSHSGTGSEQYF
NA,TRBV4-2,few,TRBJ1-2,TGTGCCAGCAGCCAAGAAATGCTCCGACGACGGCCCAACTATGGCTACACCTTC,CASSQEMLRRRPNYGYTF
NA,TRBV7-2,few,TRBJ1-2,TGTGCCAGCAGCTTCCTCTCGGGGTTAGGTGGCTACACCTTC,CASSFLSGLGGYTF
TRBD1,TRBV20-1,many,TRBJ1-1,TGCAGTGCTACCCCGTGGGGGACAGCAGAAGCTTTCTTT,CSATPWGTAEAFF
NA,TRBV20-1,few,TRBJ1-2,TGCAGTGCTAGAGATCCGGGGGGCGCAGCTTTAAACTATGGCTACACCTTC,CSARDPGGAALNYGYTF
NA,TRBV6-2/TRBV6-3,NA,TRBJ2-6,TGTGCCAGCAGTTACCCAGCTAAAACAGGGTCTGGGGCCAACGTCCTGACTTTC,CASSYPAKTGSGANVLTF
NA,TRBV4-1,few,TRBJ2-7,TGCGCCAGCAAATCCGGGACCCAGGGCTCCTACGAGCAGTACTTC,CASKSGTQGSYEQYF
TRBD1,TRBV7-2,NA,TRBJ1-6,TGTGCCAGCAGCTTTCTGGGACAGAGATATTCACCCCTCCACTTT,CASSFLGQRYSPLHF
NA,TRBV20-1,NA,TRBJ2-7,TGCAGTGCCCCAGGGGCACCCACCTACGAGCAGTACTTC,CSAPGAPTYEQYF
NA,TRBV20-1,many,TRBJ1-3,TGCAGTGCTAGAGATATCCGCTCTGGAAACACCATATATTTT,CSARDIRSGNTIYF
TRBD1,TRBV5-1,many,TRBJ2-3,TGCGCCAGCAGCTTGGGGACAGGGGAATGGGCAGATACGCAGTATTTT,CASSLGTGEWADTQYF
NA,TRBV5-6,NA,TRBJ1-6,TGTGCCAGCAGCCCGGGGCTTTCACCCCTCCACTTT,CASSPGLSPLHF
TRBD1,TRBV29-1,few,TRBJ1-2,TGCAGCGTTGAAGATGCAGGGGGCGTCTATGGCTACACCTTC,CSVEDAGGVYGYTF
NA,TRBV29-1,NA,TRBJ2-7,TGCAGCGTTGGGATCGGGGGCGAGCAGTACTTC,CSVGIGGEQYF
NA,TRBV12-3/TRBV12-4,many,TRBJ1-5,TGTGCCAGCAGTCCACGCGGACACCGCAATCAGCCCCAGCATTTT,CASSPRGHRNQPQHF
TRBD1,TRBV5-1,NA,TRBJ1-1,TGCGCCAGCAGCCTCGACAGGGCGGGCACTGAAGCTTTCTTT,CASSLDRAGTEAFF
TRBD1,TRBV24-1,NA,TRBJ1-2,TGTGCCACCGAGGACAGGATGGGTGGCTACACCTTC,CATEDRMGGYTF
TRBD1,TRBV11-1,NA,TRBJ1-6,TGTGCCAGCAGTCGTGGACAGGGAATTTCACCCCTCCACTTT,CASSRGQGISPLHF
TRBD1,TRBV14,NA,TRBJ1-1,TGTGCCAGCAGCCAAGATATGCAGGGGGCCGCTGAAGCTTTCTTT,CASSQDMQGAAEAFF
NA,TRBV9,few,TRBJ2-7,TGTGCCAGCAGCCCCGATAGTGATTACGAGCAGTACTTC,CASSPDSDYEQYF
NA,TRBV20-1,NA,TRBJ2-1,TGCAGTGCTTCACTCCTAGCGAGCTCCTACAATGAGCAGTTCTTC,CSASLLASSYNEQFF
NA,TRBV6-6,NA,TRBJ1-5,TGTGCCAGCAGATCTGGGCAGACTCTGGCGTATAGCAATCAGCCCCAGCATTTT,CASRSGQTLAYSNQPQHF
NA,TRBV20-1,NA,TRBJ2-7,TGCAGTGCATCCGGGGGCCGACCACACTACGAGCAGTACTTC,CSASGGRPHYEQYF
TRBD1,TRBV20-1,few,TRBJ1-2,TGCAGTGCTAAACAGGGGGCCGACACCGATATCTTC,CSAKQGADTDIF
NA,TRBV12-3/TRBV12-4,NA,TRBJ1-5,TGTGCCAGCGGATCCGGGACGTCAGATAATCAGCCCCAGCATTTT,CASGSGTSDNQPQHF
NA,TRBV6-2/TRBV6-3,NA,TRBJ2-3,TGTGCCAGCAGGTCCACTCAGCATAGGCAGTATTTT,CASRSTQHRQYF
NA,TRBV12-3/TRBV12-4,NA,TRBJ1-6,TGTGCCAGCAGACCCGATAGAGGGGCTAGATCCTATAATTCACCCCTCCACTTT,CASRPDRGARSYNSPLHF